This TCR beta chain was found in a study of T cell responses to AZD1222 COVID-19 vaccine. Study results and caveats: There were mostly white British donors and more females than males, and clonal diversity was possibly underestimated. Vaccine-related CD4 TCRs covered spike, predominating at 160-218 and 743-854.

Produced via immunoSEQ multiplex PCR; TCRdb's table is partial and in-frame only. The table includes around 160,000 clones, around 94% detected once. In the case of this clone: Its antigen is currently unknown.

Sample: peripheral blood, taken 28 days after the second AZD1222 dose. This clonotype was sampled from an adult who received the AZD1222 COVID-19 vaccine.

DNA of the CDR3: TGTGCCAGCAGTTATCCCGCTGGAGCTCGGGCCTACGAGCAGTACTTC. It codes for CASSYPAGARAYEQYF. This chain links TRBV6-2 or TRBV6-3 with TRBJ2-7; no clear D gene. Germline V lookup: CDR1 MNHEY, CDR2 SVGEGT. The V end was cut by 3 bases, the J end by 2 bases, with 17 bases between. This CDR3 is built from 16 residues.